This T cell receptor (beta chain) was observed in a study of OX40 agonist ivuxolimab in advanced cancers. The overall study: Patients were given ivuxolimab, an antibody that agonizes OX40 (CD134). Dose-escalation patients were diagnosed with hepatocellular carcinoma, melanoma, renal cell cancer or head and neck cancer. Allowance was made for prior anti-PD-1, anti-PD-L1 or anti-CTLA-4 therapy, and roughly 40% had some.

Trimming took 1 base from V and 3 from J, leaving 10 bases between them. The CDR3 contains 14 residues. Germline V gene lookup returns CDR1 MNHEY and CDR2 SMNVEV (reference sequence). The table came from immunoSEQ multiplex PCR; TCRdb's copy has only in-frame clones and leaves some out. Of tens of thousands of clones in the sample, 80% to 85% were seen once. The rearrangement links TRBV27 to TRBJ2-7; weak D call: TRBD1 (6 bases). The clonotype comes from an adult with an advanced solid tumor such as melanoma, head and neck, liver or kidney cancer. The sequencing here drew on CD4+ or CD8+ T cells sorted from blood, taken in a trial of the OX40 agonist ivuxolimab. CDR3 DNA sequence: TGTGCCAGCAGTTTATTGGGCAGGGGCTACGAGCAGTACTTC. Translating it yields CASSLLGRGYEQYF.